This TCR beta chain was found in a study of blood T cell repertoires in COVID-19. About the study: Acute-phase and convalescent COVID-19 samples originated in the United States, Italy and Spain. Sources were T cells, B-cell-depleted T cells, or PBMCs; the material itself was cDNA or gDNA.

Patients at the Seattle site were enrolled during active infection and followed longitudinally. Methods used by the authors: Amplification with reference gene primers provided the estimates of nucleated cell counts. Some clones are missing from TCRdb's copy, which holds only in-frame ones; the method was immunoSEQ multiplex PCR. The DNA was the basis for D and trimming; V, J and clone size are from that table. Seen here are 270,000 or so clones, approximately 84% observed once, and the top ten hold roughly 1.6%. The CDR3 has 15 residues. V gave up 4 bases and J gave up 0 bases; unmatched junction bases: 6. Germline CDR1 is SGHRS and CDR2 is YFSETQ.

Sequenced: peripheral blood. The chain uses TRBV5-1 and TRBJ1-1; 7 bases fit TRBD1. This TCR derives from a human donor with COVID-19, enrolled during active disease. The donor label of this sample is uncertain. CDR3 amino acids: CASSLTGTMNTEAFF. CDR3 DNA sequence: TGCGCCAGCAGCCTGACAGGGACAATGAACACTGAAGCTTTCTTT.